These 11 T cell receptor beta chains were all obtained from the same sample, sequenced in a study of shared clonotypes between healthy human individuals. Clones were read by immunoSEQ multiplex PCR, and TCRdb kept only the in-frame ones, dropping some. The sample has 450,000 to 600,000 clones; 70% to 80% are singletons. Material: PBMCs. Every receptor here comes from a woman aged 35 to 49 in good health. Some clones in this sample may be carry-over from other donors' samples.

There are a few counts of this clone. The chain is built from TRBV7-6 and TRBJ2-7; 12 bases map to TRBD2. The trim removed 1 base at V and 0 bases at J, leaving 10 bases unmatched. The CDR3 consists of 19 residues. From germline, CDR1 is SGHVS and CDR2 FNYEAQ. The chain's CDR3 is CASSLDPSGRDLSSYEQYF. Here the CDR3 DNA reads TGTGCCAGCAGCTTAGATCCTAGCGGGAGGGATTTAAGCTCCTACGAGCAGTACTTC.

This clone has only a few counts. The CDR3 loop is CASSWGAVGSYNEQFF. DNA for the CDR3: TGTGCCAGCAGCTGGGGGGCGGTAGGCTCCTACAATGAGCAGTTCTTC. The V and J genes are TRBV7-3 and TRBJ2-1, with D tentatively TRBD1 or TRBD2 (6 bases each). CDR1 is SGHTA and CDR2 is FQGTGA in the germline V gene. The V and J ends lost 4 bases and 0 bases respectively, with 13 bases between them. This CDR3 comprises 16 residues.

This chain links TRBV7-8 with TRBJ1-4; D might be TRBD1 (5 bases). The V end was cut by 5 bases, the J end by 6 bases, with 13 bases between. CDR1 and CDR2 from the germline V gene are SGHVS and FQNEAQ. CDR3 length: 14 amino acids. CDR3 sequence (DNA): TGTGCCAGCAGCCCGAGGGGTATAGATGAAAAACTGTTTTTT. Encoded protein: CASSPRGIDEKLFF. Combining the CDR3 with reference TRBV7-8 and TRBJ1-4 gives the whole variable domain GAGVSQSPRYKVAKRGQDVALRCDPISGHVSLFWYQQALGQGPEFLTYFQNEAQLDKSGLPSDRFFAERPEGSVSTLKIQRTQQEDSAVYLCASSPRGIDEKLFFGSGTQLSVL.

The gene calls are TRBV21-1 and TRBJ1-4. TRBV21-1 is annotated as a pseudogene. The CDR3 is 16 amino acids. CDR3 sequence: CASSKGAGVTNEKLFF. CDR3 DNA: TGTGCCAGCAGCAAAGGCGCGGGGGTCACTAATGAAAAACTGTTTTTT.

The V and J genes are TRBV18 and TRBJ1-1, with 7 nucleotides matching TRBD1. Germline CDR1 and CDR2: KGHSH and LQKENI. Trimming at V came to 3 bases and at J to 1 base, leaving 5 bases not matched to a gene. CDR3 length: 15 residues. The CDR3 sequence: CASSPPGQRNTEAFF. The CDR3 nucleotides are TGTGCCAGCTCACCTCCGGGACAGAGGAACACTGAAGCTTTCTTT.

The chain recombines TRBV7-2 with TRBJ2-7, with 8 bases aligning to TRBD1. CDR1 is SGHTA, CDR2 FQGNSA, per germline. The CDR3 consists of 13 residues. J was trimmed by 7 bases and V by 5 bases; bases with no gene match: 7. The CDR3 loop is CASSTRTGREQYF. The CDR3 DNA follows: TGTGCCAGCAGCACGCGGACAGGGCGAGAGCAGTACTTC.

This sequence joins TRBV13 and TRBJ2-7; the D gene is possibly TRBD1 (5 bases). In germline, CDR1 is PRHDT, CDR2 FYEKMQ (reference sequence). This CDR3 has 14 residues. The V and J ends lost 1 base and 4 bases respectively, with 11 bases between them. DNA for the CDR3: TGTGCCAGCAGCTTAGTTGGGGCGCCGTACGAGCAGTACTTC. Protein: CASSLVGAPYEQYF.

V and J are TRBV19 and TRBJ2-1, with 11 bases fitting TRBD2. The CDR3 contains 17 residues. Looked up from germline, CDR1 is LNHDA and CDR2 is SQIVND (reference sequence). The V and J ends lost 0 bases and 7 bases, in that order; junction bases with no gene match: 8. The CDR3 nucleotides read TGTGCCAGTAGTATAGATCTATCGGCTAGCGGGAGGAATGAGCAGTTCTTC. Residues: CASSIDLSASGRNEQFF. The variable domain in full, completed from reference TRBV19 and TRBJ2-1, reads DGGITQSPKYLFRKEGQNVTLSCEQNLNHDAMYWYRQDPGQGLRLIYYSQIVNDFQKGDIAEGYSVSREKKESFPLTVTSAQKNPTAFYLCASSIDLSASGRNEQFFGPGTRLTVL.

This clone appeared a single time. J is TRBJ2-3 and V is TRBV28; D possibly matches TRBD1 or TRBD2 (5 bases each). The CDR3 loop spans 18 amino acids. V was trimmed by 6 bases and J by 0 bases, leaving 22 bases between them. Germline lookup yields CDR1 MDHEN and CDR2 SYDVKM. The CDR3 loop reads CASSPGTFYVSSTDTQYF. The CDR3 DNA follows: TGTGCCAGCAGCCCCGGGACGTTTTACGTTTCTAGCACAGATACGCAGTATTTT.

Written as DNA, the CDR3 is TGTGCCAGCAGCCAGATGGACACCCCTGGGCCCCAGTACTTC. This gives the protein CASSQMDTPGPQYF. This chain uses TRBV2 with TRBJ2-5; tentatively, D is TRBD1 (5 bases). V was pared by 6 bases and J by 9 bases, with 20 bases between. CDR3 length: 14 amino acids. Germline V gene lookup returns CDR1 SNHLY and CDR2 FYNNEI.

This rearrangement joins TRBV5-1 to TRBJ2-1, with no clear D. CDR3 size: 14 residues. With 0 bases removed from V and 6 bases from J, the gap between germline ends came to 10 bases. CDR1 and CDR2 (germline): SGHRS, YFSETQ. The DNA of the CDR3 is TGCGCCAGCAGCTTGGCCGCCCCTAGCAATGAGCAGTTCTTC. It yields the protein CASSLAAPSNEQFF.